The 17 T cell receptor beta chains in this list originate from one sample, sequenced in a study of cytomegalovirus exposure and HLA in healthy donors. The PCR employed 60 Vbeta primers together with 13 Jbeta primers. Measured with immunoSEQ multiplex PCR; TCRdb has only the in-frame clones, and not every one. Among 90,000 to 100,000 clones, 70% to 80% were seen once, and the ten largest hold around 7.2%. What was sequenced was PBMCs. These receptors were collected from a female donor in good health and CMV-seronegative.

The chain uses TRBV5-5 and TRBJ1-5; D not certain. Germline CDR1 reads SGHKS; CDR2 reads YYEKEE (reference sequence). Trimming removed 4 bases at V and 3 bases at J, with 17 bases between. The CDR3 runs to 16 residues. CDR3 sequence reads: CASSEPRVDYNQPQHF. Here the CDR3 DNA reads TGTGCCAGCAGCGAACCGCGGGTAGACTACAATCAGCCCCAGCATTTT.

The CDR3 region has the DNA TGTGCCAGCTCACCAAAGGGACAGATTACCCCCGGGGAGCTGTTTTTT. Amino acid sequence: CASSPKGQITPGELFF. The rearrangement joins TRBV18 to TRBJ2-2, with TRBD1 matching 7 bases. V was pared by 2 bases and J by 6 bases, with 9 bases of the junction left unmatched. CDR1 KGHSH and CDR2 LQKENI come from the germline V gene. The CDR3 runs 16 residues.

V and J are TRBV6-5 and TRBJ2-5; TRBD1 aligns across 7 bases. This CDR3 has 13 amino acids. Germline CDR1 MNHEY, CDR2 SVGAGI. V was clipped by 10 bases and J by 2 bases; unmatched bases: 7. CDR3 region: CATLTGSQETQYF. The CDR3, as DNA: TGTGCCACTCTGACAGGGAGTCAAGAGACCCAGTACTTC.

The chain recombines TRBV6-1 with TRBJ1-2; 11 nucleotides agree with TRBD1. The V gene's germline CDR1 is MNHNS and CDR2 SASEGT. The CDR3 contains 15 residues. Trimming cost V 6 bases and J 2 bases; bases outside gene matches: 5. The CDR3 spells CASRSGTGGNYGYTF. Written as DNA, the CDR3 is TGTGCCAGCAGGTCCGGGACAGGGGGAAACTATGGCTACACCTTC.

The CDR3 reads CASSQDGGRETQYF. CDR3 DNA sequence: TGCGCCAGCAGCCAAGATGGGGGGAGAGAGACCCAGTACTTC. V is TRBV4-1 and J is TRBJ2-5; D perhaps matches TRBD2 (6 bases). The V gene's germline CDR1 is MGHRA and CDR2 YSYEKL. Trimming left V 0 bases short and J 4 bases short, with 9 bases between. The CDR3 is 14 residues long.

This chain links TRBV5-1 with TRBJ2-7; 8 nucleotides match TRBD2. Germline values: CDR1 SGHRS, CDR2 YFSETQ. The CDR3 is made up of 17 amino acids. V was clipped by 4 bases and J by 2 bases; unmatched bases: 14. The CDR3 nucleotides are TGCGCCAGCAGCGAGGGGGGCGCGGGGGGCACCACCTACGAGCAGTACTTC. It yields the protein CASSEGGAGGTTYEQYF.

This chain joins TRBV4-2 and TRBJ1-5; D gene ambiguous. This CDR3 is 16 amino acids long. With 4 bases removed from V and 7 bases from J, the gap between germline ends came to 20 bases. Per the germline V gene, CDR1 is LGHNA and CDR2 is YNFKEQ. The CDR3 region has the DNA TGTGCCAGCAGCCTGAACCCGACGGGGTTCGACCAGCCCCAGCATTTT. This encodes CASSLNPTGFDQPQHF.

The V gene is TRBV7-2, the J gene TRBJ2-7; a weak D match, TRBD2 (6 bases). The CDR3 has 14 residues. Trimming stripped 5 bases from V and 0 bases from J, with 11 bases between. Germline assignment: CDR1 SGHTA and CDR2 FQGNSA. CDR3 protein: CASSPRLVSYEQYF. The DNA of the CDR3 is TGTGCCAGCAGCCCCCGACTAGTCTCCTACGAGCAGTACTTC.

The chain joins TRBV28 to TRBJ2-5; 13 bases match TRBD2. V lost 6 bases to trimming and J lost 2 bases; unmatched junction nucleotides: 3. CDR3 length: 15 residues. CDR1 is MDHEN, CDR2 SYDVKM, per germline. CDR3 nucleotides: TGTGCCAGCAGGGGACTAGCGGGACCTCAAGAGACCCAGTACTTC. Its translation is CASRGLAGPQETQYF.

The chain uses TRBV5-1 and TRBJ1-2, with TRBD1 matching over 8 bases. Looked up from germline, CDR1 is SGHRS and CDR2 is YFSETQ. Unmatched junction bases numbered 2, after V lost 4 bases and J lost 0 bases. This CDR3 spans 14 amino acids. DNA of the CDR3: TGCGCCAGCAGCCAGGACAGGGCTAACTATGGCTACACCTTC. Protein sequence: CASSQDRANYGYTF.

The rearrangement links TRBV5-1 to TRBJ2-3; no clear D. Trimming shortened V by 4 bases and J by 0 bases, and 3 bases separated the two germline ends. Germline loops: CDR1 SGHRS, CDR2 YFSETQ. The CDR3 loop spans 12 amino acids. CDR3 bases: TGCGCCAGCAGCAGCAGCACAGATACGCAGTATTTT. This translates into CASSSSTDTQYF. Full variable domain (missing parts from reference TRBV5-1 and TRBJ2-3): KAGVTQTPRYLIKTRGQQVTLSCSPISGHRSVSWYQQTPGQGLQFLFEYFSETQRNKGNFPGRFSGRQFSNSRSEMNVSTLELGDSALYLCASSSSTDTQYFGPGTRLTVL.

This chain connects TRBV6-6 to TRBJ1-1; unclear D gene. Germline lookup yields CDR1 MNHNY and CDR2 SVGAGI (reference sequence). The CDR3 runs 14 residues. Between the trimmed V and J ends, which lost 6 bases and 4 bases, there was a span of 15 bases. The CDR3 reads CASRPDGGGTEAFF. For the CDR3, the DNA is TGTGCCAGCAGGCCTGACGGCGGAGGCACTGAAGCTTTCTTT.

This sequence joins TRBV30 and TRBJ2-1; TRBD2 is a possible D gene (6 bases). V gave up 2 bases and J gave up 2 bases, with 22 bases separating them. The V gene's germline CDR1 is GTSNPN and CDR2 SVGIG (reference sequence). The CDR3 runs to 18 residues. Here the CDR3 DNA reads TGTGCCTGGAGTACACCCCTTCCAGCGGGCCCAACCTACAATGAGCAGTTCTTC. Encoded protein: CAWSTPLPAGPTYNEQFF.

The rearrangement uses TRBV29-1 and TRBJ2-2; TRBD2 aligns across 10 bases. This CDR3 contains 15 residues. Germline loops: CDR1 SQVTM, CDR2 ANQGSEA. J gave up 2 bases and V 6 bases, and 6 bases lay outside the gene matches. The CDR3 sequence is CSVATSGVNTGELFF. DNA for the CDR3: TGCAGCGTGGCAACTAGCGGGGTCAACACCGGGGAGCTGTTTTTT.

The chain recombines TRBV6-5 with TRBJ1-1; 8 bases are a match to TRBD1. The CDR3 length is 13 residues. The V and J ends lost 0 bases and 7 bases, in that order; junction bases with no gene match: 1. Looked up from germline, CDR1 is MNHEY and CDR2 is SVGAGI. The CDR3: CASSYSQGVEAFF. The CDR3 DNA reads TGTGCCAGCAGTTACTCACAGGGGGTTGAAGCTTTCTTT.

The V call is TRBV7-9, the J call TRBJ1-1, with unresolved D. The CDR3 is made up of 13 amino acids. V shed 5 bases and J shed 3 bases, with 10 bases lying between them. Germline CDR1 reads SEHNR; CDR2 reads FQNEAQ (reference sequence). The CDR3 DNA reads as TGTGCCAGCAGCCCGGGGTCAGACACTGAAGCTTTCTTT. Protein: CASSPGSDTEAFF.

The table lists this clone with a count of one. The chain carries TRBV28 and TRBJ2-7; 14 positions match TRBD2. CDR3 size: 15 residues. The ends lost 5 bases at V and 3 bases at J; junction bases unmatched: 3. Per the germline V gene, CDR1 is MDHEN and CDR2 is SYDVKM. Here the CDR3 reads CASSPGTSGSYEQYF. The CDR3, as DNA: TGTGCCAGCAGTCCGGGGACTAGCGGGAGCTACGAGCAGTACTTC.